The T cell receptor beta chain under discussion was sequenced for a study of shared clonotypes between healthy human individuals. Profiled with immunoSEQ multiplex PCR; TCRdb holds only in-frame clones, not every one. The sample lists 700,000 or so clones, about 78% occurring once. The CDR3 consists of 13 residues. V trimming: 5 bases; J trimming: 6 bases; junction bases outside the gene matches: 8. CDR1 SQVTM and CDR2 ANQGSEA come from the germline V gene. CD4+ cell separation produced CD45RA+ naive and CD45RA-negative memory subsets. The sequenced sample consisted of memory CD4+ T cells sorted from blood. Subset reported: CD45RA-negative fraction. The chain links TRBV29-1 to TRBJ2-7; 9 bases map to TRBD1. The sequence came from a woman aged 30 to 39 in good health. CDR3 region: CSVTNRGRSEQYF. CDR3 nucleotide sequence: TGCAGCGTTACTAACAGGGGGCGCAGCGAGCAGTACTTC.